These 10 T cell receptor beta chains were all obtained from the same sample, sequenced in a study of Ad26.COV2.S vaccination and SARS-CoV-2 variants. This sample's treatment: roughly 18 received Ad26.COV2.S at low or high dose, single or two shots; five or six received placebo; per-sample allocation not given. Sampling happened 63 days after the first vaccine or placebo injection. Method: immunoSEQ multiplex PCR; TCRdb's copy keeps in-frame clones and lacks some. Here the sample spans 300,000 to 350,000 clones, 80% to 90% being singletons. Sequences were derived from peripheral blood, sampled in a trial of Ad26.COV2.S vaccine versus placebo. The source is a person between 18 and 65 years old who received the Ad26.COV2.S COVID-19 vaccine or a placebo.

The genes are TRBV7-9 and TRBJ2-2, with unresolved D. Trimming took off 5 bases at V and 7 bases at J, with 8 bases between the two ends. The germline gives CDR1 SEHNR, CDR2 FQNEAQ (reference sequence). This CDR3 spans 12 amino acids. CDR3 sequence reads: CASSLGLGELFF. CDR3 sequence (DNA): TGTGCCAGCAGCCTGGGTCTCGGGGAGCTGTTTTTT. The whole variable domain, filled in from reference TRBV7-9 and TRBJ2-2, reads DTGVSQNPRHKITKRGQNVTFRCDPISEHNRLYWYRQTLGQGPEFLTYFQNEAQLEKSRLLSDRFSAERPKGSFSTLEIQRTEQGDSAMYLCASSLGLGELFFGEGSRLTVL.

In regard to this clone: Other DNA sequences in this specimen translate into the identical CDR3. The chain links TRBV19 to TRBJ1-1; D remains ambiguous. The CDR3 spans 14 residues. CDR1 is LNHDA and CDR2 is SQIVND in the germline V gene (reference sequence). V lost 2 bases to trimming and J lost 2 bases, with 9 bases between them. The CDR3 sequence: CASSIQDLNTEAFF. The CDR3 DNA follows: TGTGCCAGTAGTATACAGGACCTAAACACTGAAGCTTTCTTT.

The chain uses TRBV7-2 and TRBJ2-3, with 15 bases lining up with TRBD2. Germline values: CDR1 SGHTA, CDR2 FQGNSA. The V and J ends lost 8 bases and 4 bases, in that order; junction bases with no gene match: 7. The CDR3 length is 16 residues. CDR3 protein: CASGWTSGGGPDTQYF. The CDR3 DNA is TGTGCCAGCGGCTGGACTAGCGGGGGGGGCCCAGATACGCAGTATTTT.

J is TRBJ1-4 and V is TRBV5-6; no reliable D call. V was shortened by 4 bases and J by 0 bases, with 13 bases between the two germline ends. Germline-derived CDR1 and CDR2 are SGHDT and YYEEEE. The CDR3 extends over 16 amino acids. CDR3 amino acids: CASSAAQAATNEKLFF. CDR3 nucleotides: TGTGCCAGCAGCGCGGCGCAGGCTGCAACTAATGAAAAACTGTTTTTT.

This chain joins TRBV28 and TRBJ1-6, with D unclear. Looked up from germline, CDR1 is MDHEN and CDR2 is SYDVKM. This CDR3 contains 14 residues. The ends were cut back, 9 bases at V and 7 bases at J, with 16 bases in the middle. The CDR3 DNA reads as TGTGCCAGTCGGACGGCGACCGCGAATTCACCCCTCCACTTT. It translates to CASRTATANSPLHF.

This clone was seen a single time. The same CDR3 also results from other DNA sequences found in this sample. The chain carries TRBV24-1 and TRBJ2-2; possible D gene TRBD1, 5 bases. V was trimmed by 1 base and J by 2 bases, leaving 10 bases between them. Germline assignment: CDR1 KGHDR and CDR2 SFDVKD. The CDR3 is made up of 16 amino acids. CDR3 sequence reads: CATSDFGQGNTGELFF. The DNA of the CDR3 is TGTGCCACCAGTGATTTCGGGCAGGGTAACACCGGGGAGCTGTTTTTT.

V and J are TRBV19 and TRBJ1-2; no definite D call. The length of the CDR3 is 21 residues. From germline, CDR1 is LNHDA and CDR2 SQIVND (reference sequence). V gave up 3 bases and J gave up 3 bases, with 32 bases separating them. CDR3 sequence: CASSIGPRITHLTQKYYGYTF. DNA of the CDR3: TGTGCCAGTAGTATCGGACCGCGGATTACCCATCTCACCCAAAAATACTATGGCTACACCTTC.

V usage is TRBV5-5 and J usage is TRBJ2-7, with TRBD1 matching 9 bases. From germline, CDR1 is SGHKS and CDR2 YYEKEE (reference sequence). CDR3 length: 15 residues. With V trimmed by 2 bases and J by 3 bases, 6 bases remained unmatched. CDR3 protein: CASSFGLGQGYEQYF. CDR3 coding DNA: TGTGCCAGCAGCTTTGGCCTGGGACAGGGCTACGAGCAGTACTTC.

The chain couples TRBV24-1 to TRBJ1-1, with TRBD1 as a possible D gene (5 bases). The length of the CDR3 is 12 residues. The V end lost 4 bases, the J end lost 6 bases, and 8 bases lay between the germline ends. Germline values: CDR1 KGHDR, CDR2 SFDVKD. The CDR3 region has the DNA TGTGCCACCAGTGACATGGGGGCTGAAGCTTTCTTT. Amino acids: CATSDMGAEAFF.

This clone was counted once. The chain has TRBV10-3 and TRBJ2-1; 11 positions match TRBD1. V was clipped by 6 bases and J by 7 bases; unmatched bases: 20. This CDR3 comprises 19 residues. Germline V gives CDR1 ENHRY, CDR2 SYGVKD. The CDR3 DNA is TGTGCCATCAGCAAATACATTATACTAGGGACAGGGGGAGGGAATGAGCAGTTCTTC. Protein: CAISKYIILGTGGGNEQFF.